This T cell receptor (beta chain) was captured in a study of OX40 agonist ivuxolimab in advanced cancers. Study information: Ivuxolimab, an antibody acting as an agonist of OX40 (CD134), was used to treat patients.

The repertoire was sequenced with immunoSEQ multiplex PCR; TCRdb's copy has only in-frame clones and lacks some. The sample carries approximately 79,000 clones, about 94% recorded once. Study-wide results and limits: More expanded clones were seen, on average, in CD8+ T cells than in CD4+. Partial responders dosed at 0.1-3.0 mg/kg displayed clonal expansion ranking among the lowest. Dose levels from 0.1 to 3.0 mg/kg saw CD4+ and CD8+ blood T cells expand clonally by week 6.

This CDR3 spans 17 amino acids. Trimming at V came to 3 bases and at J to 5 bases, leaving 10 bases not matched to a gene. Looked up from germline, CDR1 is SEHNR and CDR2 is FQNEAQ (reference sequence). Notes on this clone: Its specificity is unknown.

Sequenced material: CD4+ or CD8+ T cells sorted from blood, taken in a trial of the OX40 agonist ivuxolimab. This rearrangement joins TRBV7-9 to TRBJ2-5, with 12 bases aligning to TRBD2. This receptor was taken from an adult with an advanced solid tumor such as melanoma, head and neck, liver or kidney cancer. CDR3: CASSFTSGRPGEETQYF. CDR3 nucleotide sequence: TGTGCCAGCAGCTTCACTAGCGGGAGGCCCGGGGAGGAGACCCAGTACTTC.